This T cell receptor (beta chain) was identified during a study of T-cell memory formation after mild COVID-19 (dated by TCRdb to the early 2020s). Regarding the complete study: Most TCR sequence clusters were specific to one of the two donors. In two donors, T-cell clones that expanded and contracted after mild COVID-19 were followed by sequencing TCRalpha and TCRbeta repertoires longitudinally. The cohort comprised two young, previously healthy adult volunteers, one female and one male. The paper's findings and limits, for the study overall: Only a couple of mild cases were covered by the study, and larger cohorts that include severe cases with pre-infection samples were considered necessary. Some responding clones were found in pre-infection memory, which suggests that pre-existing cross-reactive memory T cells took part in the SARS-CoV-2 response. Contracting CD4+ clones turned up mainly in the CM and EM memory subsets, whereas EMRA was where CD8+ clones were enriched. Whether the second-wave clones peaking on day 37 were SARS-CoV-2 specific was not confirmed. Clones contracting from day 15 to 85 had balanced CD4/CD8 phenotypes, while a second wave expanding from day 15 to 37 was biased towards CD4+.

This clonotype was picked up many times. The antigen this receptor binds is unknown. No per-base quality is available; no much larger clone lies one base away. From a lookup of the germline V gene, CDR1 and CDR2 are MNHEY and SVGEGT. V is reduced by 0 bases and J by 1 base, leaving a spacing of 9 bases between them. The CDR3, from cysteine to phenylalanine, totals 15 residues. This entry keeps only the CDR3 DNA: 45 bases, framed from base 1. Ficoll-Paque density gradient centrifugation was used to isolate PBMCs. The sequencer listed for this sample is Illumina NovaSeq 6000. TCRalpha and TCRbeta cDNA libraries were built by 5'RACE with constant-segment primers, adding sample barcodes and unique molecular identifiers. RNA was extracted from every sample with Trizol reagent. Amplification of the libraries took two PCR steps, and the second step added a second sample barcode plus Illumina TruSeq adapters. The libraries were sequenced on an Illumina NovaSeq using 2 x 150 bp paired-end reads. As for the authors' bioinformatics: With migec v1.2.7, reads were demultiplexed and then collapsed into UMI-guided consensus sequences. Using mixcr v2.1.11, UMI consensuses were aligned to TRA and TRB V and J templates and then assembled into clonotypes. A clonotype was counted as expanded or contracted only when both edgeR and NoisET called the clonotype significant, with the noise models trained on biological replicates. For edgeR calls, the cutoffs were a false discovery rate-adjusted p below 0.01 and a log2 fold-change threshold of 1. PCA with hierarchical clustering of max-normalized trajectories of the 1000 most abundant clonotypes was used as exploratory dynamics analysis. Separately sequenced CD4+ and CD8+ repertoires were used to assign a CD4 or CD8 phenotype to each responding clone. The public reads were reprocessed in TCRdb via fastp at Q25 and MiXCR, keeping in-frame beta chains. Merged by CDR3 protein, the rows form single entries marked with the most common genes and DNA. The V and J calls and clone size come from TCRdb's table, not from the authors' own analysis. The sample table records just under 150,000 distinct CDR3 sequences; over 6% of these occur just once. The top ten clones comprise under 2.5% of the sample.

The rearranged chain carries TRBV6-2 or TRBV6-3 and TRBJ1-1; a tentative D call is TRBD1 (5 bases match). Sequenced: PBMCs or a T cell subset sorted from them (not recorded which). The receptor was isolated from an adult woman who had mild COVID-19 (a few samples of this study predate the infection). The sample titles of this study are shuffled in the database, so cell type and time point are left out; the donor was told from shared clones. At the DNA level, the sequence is TGTGCCAGCAGTTACTCCGGGACTGGGAACACTGAAGCTTTCTTT. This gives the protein CASSYSGTGNTEAFF.